The present T cell receptor beta chain was sequenced within a study of T cells expressing NK-cell markers. The CDR3 has 17 amino acids. Germline CDR1 reads LNHDA; CDR2 reads SQIVND (reference sequence). Reanalyzing the 5' RACE reads, TCRdb keeps one entry per CDR3 protein, without DNA. The specimen's table records over 120,000 distinct CDR3 sequences. Source material: blood T cells: a sorted CD56 or NKG2C T cell subset, CD4+ or CD8+ T cells, or bulk PBMC T cells (not recorded which). The source of this sequence is a man younger than 35 in good health. This sequence joins TRBV19 and TRBJ2-1; TCRdb's D call, TRBD2, is unchecked because there is no DNA. CDR3 protein: CASSIGSGLAGYNEQFF.